This T cell receptor (beta chain) is from a study of CD8 T cells in Susac syndrome. Sequencing of TCR beta was performed on blood CD8+ T cells and on blood CD4+ T cells. The RNA input was about 0.5 to 1 ug, and it was reverse transcribed with random hexamers. TCRdb fed the immunoSEQ multiplex PCR reads into MiXCR, producing one record per CDR3 protein. This sample has about 120,000 distinct CDR3 sequences, with 96% found just once. The CDR3 contains 16 residues. CDR1 and CDR2 from the germline V gene are MNHEY and SMNVEV (reference sequence). Deletions cut 5 bases from V and 4 bases from J, with 18 bases between.

This sequence was found in a human donor with Susac syndrome. Sample: CD4+ T cells from PBMCs. The rearrangement uses TRBV27 and TRBJ1-5, with D perhaps TRBD1 (6 bases). This chain's CDR3 is CASSARGGGGNQPQHF. The CDR3 DNA sequence: TGTGCCAGCAGTGCGCGGGGAGGGGGTGGGAATCAGCCCCAGCATTTT.